The present T cell receptor (beta chain) was sequenced within a study of blood T cell repertoires in COVID-19. Study overall: Sources were T cells, B-cell-depleted T cells, or PBMCs; the material itself was cDNA or gDNA.

Cohort assignment relied on participant-reported clinical history. Symptom resolution, clearance, or two negative PCRs marked donors in Cohort 3 as recovered. The CDR3 totals 14 residues. Germline V gene data show CDR1 as SNHLY and CDR2 as FYNNEI. The V gene lost 6 bases and the J gene lost 4 bases, with 15 bases spanning the gap. The method was immunoSEQ multiplex PCR; TCRdb's version includes in-frame clones alone and lacks a portion of them. The table includes about 190,000 clones, roughly 84% detected once. The sequence was obtained from a woman aged 25 to 39 who had recovered from COVID-19. J is TRBJ1-2 and V is TRBV2; D remains ambiguous. The sample taken for sequencing was PBMCs or T cells enriched from blood (not recorded which). The CDR3 loop is CASRRVTSSYGYTF. CDR3 nucleotides: TGTGCCAGCAGGAGGGTCACCAGTAGCTATGGCTACACCTTC. Full variable domain (remainder filled in from reference TRBV2 and TRBJ1-2): EPEVTQTPSHQVTQMGQEVILRCVPISNHLYFYWYRQILGQKVEFLVSFYNNEISEKSEIFDDQFSVERPDGSNFTLKIRSTKLEDSAMYFCASRRVTSSYGYTFGSGTRLTVV.